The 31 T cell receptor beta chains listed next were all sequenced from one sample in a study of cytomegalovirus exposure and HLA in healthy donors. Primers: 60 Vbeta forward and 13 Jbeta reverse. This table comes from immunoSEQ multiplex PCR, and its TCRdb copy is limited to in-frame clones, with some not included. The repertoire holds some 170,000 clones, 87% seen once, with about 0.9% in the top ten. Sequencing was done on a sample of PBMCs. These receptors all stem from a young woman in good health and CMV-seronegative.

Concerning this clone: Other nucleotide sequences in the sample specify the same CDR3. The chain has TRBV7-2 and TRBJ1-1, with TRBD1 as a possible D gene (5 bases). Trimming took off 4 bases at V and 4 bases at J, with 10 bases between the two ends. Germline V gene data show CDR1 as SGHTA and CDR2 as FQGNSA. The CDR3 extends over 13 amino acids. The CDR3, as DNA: TGTGCCAGCAGCTCGCTGGGGGGCACTGAAGCTTTCTTT. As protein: CASSSLGGTEAFF.

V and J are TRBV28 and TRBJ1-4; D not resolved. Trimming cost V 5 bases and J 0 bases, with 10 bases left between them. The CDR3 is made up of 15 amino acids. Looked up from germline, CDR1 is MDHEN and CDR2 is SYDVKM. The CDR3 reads CASSRTQATNEKLFF. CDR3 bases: TGTGCCAGCAGTCGAACGCAGGCAACTAATGAAAAACTGTTTTTT.

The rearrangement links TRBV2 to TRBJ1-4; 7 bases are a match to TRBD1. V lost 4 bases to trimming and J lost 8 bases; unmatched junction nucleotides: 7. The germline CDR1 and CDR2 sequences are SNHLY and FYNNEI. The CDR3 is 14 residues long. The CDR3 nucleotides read TGTGCCAGCAGTGCAGGGGGAATACGGGAAAAACTGTTTTTT. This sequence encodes CASSAGGIREKLFF. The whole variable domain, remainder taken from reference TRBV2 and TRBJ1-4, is EPEVTQTPSHQVTQMGQEVILRCVPISNHLYFYWYRQILGQKVEFLVSFYNNEISEKSEIFDDQFSVERPDGSNFTLKIRSTKLEDSAMYFCASSAGGIREKLFFGSGTQLSVL.

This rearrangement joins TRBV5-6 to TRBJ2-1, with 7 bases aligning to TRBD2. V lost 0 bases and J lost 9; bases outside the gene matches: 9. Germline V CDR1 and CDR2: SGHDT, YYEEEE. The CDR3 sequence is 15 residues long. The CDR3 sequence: CASSLEGAGNREQFF. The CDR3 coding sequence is TGTGCCAGCAGCTTGGAGGGAGCGGGAAACCGTGAGCAGTTCTTC.

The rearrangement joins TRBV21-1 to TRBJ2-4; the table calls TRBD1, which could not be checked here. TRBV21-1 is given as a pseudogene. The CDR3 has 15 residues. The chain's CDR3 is CASSKGGTAKNIQYF. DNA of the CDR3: TGTGCCAGCAGCAAAGGGGGCACGGCCAAAAACATTCAGTACTTC.

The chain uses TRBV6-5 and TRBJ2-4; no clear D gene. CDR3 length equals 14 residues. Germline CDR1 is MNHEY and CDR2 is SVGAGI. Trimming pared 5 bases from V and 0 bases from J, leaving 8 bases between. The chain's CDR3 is CASSPVVAKNIQYF. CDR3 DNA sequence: TGTGCCAGCAGTCCGGTCGTAGCCAAAAACATTCAGTACTTC.

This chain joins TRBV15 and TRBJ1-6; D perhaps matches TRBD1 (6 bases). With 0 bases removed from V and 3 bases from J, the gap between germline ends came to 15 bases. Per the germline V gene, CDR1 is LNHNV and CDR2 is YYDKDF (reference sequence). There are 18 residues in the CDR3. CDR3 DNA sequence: TGTGCCACCAGCAGAGAGCTGGCAGGGGTCAACTATAATTCACCCCTCCACTTT. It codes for CATSRELAGVNYNSPLHF. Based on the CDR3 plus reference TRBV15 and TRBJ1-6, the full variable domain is DAMVIQNPRYQVTQFGKPVTLSCSQTLNHNVMYWYQQKSSQAPKLLFHYYDKDFNNEADTPDNFQSRRPNTSFCFLDIRSPGLGDTAMYLCATSRELAGVNYNSPLHFGNGTRLTVT.

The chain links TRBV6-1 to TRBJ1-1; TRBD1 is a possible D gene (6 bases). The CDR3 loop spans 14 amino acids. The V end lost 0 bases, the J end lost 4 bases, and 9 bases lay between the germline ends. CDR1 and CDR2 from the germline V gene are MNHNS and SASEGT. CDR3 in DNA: TGTGCCAGCAGTGAAGCCGGGGGGCTCACTGAAGCTTTCTTT. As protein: CASSEAGGLTEAFF.

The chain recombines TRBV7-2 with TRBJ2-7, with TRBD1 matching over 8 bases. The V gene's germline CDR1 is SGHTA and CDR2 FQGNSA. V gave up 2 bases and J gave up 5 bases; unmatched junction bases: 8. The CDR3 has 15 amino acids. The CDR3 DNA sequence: TGTGCCAGCAGCTTAACCTGGACAGGGCGTAACGAGCAGTACTTC. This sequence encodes CASSLTWTGRNEQYF.

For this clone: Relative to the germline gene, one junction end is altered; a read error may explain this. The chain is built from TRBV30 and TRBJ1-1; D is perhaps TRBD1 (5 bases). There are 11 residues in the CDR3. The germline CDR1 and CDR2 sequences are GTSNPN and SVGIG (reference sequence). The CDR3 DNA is TGCGCCCGGGACTTGGGGACTGAAGCTTTCTTT. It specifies CARDLGTEAFF.

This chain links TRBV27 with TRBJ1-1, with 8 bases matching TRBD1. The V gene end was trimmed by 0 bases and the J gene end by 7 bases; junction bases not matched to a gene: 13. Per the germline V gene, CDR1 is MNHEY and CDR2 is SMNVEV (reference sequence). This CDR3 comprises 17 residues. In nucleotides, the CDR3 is TGTGCCAGCAGTTTATCGGTTACCCAGGGGGCCGGGAATGAAGCTTTCTTT. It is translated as CASSLSVTQGAGNEAFF.

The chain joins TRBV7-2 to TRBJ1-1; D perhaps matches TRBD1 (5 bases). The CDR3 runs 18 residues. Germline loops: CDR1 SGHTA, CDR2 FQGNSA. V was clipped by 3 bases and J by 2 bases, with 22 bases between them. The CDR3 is CASSFNRDPRRGNTEAFF. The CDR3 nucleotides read TGTGCCAGCAGCTTTAATCGGGACCCTCGGCGGGGAAACACTGAAGCTTTCTTT.

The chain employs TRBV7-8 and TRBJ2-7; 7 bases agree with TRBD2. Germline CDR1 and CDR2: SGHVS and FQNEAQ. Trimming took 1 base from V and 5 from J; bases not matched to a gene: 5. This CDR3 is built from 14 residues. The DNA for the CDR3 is TGTGCCAGCAGCTTAGTGGCCCTAGCGGACGAGCAGTACTTC. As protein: CASSLVALADEQYF.

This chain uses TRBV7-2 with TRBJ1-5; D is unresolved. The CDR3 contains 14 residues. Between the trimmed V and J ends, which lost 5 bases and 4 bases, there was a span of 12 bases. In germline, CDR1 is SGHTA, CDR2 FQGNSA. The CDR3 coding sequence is TGTGCCAGCAGCCGGGGAGGCTCTAATCAGCCCCAGCATTTT. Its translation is CASSRGGSNQPQHF.

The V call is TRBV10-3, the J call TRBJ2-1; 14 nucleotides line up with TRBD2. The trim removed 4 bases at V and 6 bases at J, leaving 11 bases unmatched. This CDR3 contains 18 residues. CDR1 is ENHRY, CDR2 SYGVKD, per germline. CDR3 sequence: CAISGGLAGASPTNEQFF. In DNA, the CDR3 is TGTGCCATCAGTGGGGGACTAGCGGGGGCCTCACCCACCAATGAGCAGTTCTTC.

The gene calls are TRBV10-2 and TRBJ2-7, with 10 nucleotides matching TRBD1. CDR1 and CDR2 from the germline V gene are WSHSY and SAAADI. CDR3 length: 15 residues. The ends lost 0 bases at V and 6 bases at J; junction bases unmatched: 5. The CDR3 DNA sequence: TGCGCCAGCAGTGAGTCAGACAGGGGGCCCTCCGAGCAGTACTTC. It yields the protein CASSESDRGPSEQYF.

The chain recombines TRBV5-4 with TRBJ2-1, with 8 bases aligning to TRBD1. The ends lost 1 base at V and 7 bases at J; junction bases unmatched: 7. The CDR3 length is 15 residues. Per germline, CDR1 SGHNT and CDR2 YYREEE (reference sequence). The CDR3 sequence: CASSLSQGARNEQFF. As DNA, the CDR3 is TGTGCCAGCAGCTTGTCGCAGGGGGCGCGGAATGAGCAGTTCTTC. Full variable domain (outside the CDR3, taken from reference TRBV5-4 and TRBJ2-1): ETGVTQSPTHLIKTRGQQVTLRCSSQSGHNTVSWYQQALGQGPQFIFQYYREEENGRGNFPPRFSGLQFPNYSSELNVNALELDDSALYLCASSLSQGARNEQFFGPGTRLTVL.

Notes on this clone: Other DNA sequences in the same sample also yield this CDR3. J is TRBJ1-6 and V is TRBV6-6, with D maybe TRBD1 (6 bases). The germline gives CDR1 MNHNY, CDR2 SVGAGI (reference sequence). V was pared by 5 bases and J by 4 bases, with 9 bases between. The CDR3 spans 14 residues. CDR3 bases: TGTGCCAGCAGTCTAGGGGGATATAATTCACCCCTCCACTTT. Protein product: CASSLGGYNSPLHF.

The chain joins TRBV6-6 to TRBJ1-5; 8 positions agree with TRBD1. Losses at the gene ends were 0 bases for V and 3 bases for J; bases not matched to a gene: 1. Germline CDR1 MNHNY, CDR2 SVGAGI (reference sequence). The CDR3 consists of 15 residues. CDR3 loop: CASSYSDRDNQPQHF. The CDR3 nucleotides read TGTGCCAGCAGTTACTCGGACAGGGACAATCAGCCCCAGCATTTT.

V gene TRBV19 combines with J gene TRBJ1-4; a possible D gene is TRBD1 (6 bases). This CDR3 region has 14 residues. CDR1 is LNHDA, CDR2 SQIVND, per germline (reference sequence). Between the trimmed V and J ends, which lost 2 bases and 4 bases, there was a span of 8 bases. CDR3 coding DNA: TGTGCCAGTAGTATACAGGGGAGTAATGAAAAACTGTTTTTT. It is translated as CASSIQGSNEKLFF.

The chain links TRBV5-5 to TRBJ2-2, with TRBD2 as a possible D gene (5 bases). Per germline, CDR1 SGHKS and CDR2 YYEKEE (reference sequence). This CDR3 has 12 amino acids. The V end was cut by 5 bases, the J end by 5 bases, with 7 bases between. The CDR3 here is CASRRGTGELFF. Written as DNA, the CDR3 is TGTGCCAGCAGACGGGGTACCGGGGAGCTGTTTTTT.

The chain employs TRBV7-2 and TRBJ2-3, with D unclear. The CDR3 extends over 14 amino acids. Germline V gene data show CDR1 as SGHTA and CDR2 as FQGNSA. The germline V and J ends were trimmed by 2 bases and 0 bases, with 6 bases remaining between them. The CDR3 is CASSLRVSTDTQYF. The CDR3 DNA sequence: TGTGCCAGCAGCTTAAGAGTGAGCACAGATACGCAGTATTTT.

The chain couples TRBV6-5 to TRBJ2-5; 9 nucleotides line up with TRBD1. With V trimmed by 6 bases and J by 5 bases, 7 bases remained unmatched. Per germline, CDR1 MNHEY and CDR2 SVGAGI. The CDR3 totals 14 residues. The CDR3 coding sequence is TGTGCCAGCAGGGCACAGGGGGCAGGGGAGACCCAGTACTTC. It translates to CASRAQGAGETQYF.

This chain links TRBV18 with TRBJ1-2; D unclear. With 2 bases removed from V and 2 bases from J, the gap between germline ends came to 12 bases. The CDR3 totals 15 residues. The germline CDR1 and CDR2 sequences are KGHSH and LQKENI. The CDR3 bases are TGTGCCAGCTCACCAATTGCCAGCGAGAACTATGGCTACACCTTC. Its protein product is CASSPIASENYGYTF.

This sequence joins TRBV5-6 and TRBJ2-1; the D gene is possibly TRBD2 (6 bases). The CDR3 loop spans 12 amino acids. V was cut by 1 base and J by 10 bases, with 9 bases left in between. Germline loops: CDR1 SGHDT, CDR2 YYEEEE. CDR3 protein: CASSLWAGEQFF. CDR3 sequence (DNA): TGTGCCAGCAGCTTGTGGGCGGGGGAGCAGTTCTTC.

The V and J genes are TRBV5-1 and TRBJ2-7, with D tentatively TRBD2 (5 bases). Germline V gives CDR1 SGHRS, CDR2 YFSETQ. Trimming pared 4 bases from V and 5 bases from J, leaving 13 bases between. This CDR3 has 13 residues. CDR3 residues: CASSRGSGDEQYF. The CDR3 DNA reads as TGCGCCAGCAGCCGAGGGTCCGGGGACGAGCAGTACTTC.

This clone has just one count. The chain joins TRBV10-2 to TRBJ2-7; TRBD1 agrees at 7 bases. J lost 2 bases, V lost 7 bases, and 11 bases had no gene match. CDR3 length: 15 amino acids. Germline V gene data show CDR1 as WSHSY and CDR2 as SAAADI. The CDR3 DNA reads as TGCGCCAGCACCAGAATACGACAGGGTCCCTACGAGCAGTACTTC. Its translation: CASTRIRQGPYEQYF.

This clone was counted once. In DNA form, the CDR3 reads TGTGCCAGCAGGAAAGGCCGGGACAGGGTGAACACTGAAGCTTTCTTT. This gives the protein CASRKGRDRVNTEAFF. The chain is built from TRBV27 and TRBJ1-1, with 9 bases identical to TRBD1. V lost 6 bases and J lost 0; bases outside the gene matches: 8. Germline V lookup: CDR1 MNHEY, CDR2 SMNVEV (reference sequence). This CDR3 comprises 16 residues.

CDR3 region: CASSKGDRIRDTQYF. In DNA form, the CDR3 reads TGTGCCAGCAGCAAGGGGGACAGAATAAGGGATACGCAGTATTTT. V is TRBV27 and J is TRBJ2-3, with 7 bases matching TRBD1. V was pared by 6 bases and J by 6 bases, with 12 bases of the junction left unmatched. The length of the CDR3 is 15 residues. Per germline, CDR1 MNHEY and CDR2 SMNVEV (reference sequence).

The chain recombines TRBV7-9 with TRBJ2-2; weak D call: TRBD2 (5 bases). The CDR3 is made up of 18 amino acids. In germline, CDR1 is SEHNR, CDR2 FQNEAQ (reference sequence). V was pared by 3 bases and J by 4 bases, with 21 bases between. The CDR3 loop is CASSLPSNGVPPTGELFF. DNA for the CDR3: TGTGCCAGCAGCTTGCCCTCGAACGGGGTACCCCCCACCGGGGAGCTGTTTTTT.

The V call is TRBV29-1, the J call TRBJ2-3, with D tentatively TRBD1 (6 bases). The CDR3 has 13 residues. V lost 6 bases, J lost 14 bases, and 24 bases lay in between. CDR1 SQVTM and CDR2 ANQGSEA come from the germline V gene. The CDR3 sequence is CSVPKGQPGGGYF. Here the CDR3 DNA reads TGCAGCGTCCCTAAAGGACAGCCCGGCGGAGGGTATTTT.